This T cell receptor beta chain was profiled in a study of cytomegalovirus exposure and HLA in healthy donors. While the first cohort had 500 to 700 subjects, the donors belonged to the separate validation cohort of 120 subjects. Sequenced by immunoSEQ multiplex PCR; TCRdb stores in-frame clones only, minus some. The sample carries 150,000 to 180,000 clones, approximately 86% recorded once. Unmatched junction bases numbered 9, after V lost 7 bases and J lost 1 base. Per the germline V gene, CDR1 is MNHEY and CDR2 is SVGAGI. The CDR3 consists of 15 residues. The V and J genes are TRBV6-5 and TRBJ2-7; TRBD1 matches 8 bases. The specimen was PBMCs. The receptor comes from a man between 18 and 35 years old in good health and CMV-seropositive. The CDR3 loop reads CASISGGGGSYEQYF. DNA of the CDR3: TGTGCCAGCATATCAGGGGGCGGTGGTTCCTACGAGCAGTACTTC.